The source of this T cell receptor (beta chain) is a study of blood T cells in healthy people across ages. Individuals who donated were healthy Caucasians from Russia aged roughly 6 to 90. Samples each yielded at least 5 micrograms of total RNA. Next came a second PCR, run for about 7 to 11 cycles, which used a sample-barcoded 5' primer along with a J-beta primer mix. TCRdb independently ran MiXCR on the 5' RACE reads; one entry per CDR3 protein. Of approximately 1,000,000 distinct CDR3 sequences in the sample, under 40% were seen once. Study-wide results and caveats: Estimated diversity that came from one million T cells was considered an underestimate.

This CDR3 is 13 amino acids long. About this clonotype: Antigen: not known. One base away lies a much larger clone, so this may be a sequencing read error.

The sequence derives from a man between 18 and 29 years old in good health. The chain is built from TRBV12-3 or TRBV12-4 and TRBJ2-7; weak D call: TRBD1 (6 bases). Material: blood. The CDR3 sequence is CANSIGTSYEQYF. As DNA, the CDR3 is TGTGCCAACAGTATAGGGACATCCTACGAGCAGTACTTC.